Described below is a single TCR beta chain sequence and its context. Its antigen is not known. These data belong to a study of shared clonotypes between healthy human individuals. In replicate PCRs of sorted subsets, 150 to 200 ng DNA, some 28,000 T cell genomes, was used. Original processing notes: ImmunoSEQ only sent back junction sequences with no quality scores, so filtering was done differently. Repertoires were generated with immunoSEQ multiplex PCR, while TCRdb's copy carries only in-frame clones and drops some. That table supplies the V and J calls and clone size; D and trimming were determined from the DNA. The data hold 2 million or so clones, with roughly 94% observed a single time. Only CD45RO-negative cells positively selected for CCR7 counted as naive CD8 cells, so terminally differentiated effector memory CD45RA+ cells were excluded. General observations from the study: Clonotype sharing among the donors was expected to vary with sequencing depth. Large sequencing depth failed to make sorted-subset sequencing complete, rarefaction showed.

Trimming took off 3 bases at V and 12 bases at J, with 15 bases between the two ends. Looked up from germline, CDR1 is MGHRA and CDR2 is YSYEKL. The CDR3 has 13 amino acids. The TCR comes from a man aged 18 to 35 in good health. The rearrangement uses TRBV4-1 and TRBJ2-1; the D gene could be TRBD1 or TRBD2 (6 bases each). Sequencing was carried out using naive CD8+ T cells sorted from blood. The CDR3: CASSHLLEGVQFF. CDR3 DNA: TGCGCCAGCAGCCATCTACTGGAGGGGGTGCAGTTCTTC.